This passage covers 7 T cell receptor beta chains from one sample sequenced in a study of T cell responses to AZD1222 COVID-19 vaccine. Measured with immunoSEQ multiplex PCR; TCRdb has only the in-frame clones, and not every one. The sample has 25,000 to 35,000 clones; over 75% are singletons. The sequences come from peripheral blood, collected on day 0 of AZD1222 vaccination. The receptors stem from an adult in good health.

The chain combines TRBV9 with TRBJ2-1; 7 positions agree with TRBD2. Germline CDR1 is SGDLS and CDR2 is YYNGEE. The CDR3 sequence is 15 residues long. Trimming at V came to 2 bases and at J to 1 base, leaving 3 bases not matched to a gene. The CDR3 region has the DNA TGTGCCAGCAGCGTCGGCGGGGGATCCTACAATGAGCAGTTCTTC. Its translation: CASSVGGGSYNEQFF.

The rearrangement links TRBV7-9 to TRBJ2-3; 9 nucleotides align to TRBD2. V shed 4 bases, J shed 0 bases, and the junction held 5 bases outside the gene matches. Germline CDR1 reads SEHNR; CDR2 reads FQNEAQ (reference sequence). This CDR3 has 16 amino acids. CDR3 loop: CASSSYTSGSTDTQYF. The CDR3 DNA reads TGTGCCAGCAGCTCCTATACTAGCGGGAGCACAGATACGCAGTATTTT.

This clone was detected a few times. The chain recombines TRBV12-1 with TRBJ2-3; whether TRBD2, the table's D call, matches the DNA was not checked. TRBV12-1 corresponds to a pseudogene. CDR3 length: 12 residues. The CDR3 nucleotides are TGTGCCAGCAGCTTTCGTACAGATACGCAGTATTTT. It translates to CASSFRTDTQYF.

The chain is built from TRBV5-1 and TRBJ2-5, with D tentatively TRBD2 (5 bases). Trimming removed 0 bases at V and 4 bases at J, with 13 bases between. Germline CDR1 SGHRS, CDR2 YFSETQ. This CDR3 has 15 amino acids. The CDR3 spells CASSLGRRQIETQYF. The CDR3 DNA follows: TGCGCCAGCAGCTTGGGCCGGAGGCAGATAGAGACCCAGTACTTC.

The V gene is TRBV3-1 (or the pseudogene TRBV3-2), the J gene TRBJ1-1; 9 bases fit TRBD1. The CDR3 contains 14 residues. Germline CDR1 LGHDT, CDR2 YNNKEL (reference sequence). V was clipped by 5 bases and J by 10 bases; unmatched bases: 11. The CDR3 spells CASSSMTGGSLAFF. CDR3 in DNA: TGTGCCAGCAGCTCAATGACAGGGGGTTCCTTAGCTTTCTTT.

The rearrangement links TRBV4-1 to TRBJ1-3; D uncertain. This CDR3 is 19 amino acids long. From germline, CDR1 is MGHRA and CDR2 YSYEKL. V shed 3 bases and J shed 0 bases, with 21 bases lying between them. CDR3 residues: CASSQSTETPISSGNTIYF. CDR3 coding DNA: TGCGCCAGCAGCCAGTCGACTGAAACCCCAATATCCTCTGGAAACACCATATATTTT.

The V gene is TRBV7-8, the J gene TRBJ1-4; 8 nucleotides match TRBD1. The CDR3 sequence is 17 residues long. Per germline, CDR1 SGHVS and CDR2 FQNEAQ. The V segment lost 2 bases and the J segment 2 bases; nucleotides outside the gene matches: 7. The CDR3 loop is CASSLPEGDRTNEKLFF. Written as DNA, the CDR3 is TGTGCCAGCAGCTTACCAGAGGGGGACAGGACTAATGAAAAACTGTTTTTT. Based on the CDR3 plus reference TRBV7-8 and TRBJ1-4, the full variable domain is GAGVSQSPRYKVAKRGQDVALRCDPISGHVSLFWYQQALGQGPEFLTYFQNEAQLDKSGLPSDRFFAERPEGSVSTLKIQRTQQEDSAVYLCASSLPEGDRTNEKLFFGSGTQLSVL.